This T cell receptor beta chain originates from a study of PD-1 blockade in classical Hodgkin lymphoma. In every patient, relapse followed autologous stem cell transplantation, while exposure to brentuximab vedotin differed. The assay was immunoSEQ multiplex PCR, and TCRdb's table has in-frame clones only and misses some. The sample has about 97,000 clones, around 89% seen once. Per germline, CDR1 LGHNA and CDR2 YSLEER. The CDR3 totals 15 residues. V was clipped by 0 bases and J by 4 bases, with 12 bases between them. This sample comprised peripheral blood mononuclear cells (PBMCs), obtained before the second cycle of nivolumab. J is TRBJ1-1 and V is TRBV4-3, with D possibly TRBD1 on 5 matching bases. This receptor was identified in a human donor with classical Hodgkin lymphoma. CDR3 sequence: CASSQEDGGATEAFF. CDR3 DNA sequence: TGCGCCAGCAGCCAAGAAGATGGCGGGGCCACTGAAGCTTTCTTT.